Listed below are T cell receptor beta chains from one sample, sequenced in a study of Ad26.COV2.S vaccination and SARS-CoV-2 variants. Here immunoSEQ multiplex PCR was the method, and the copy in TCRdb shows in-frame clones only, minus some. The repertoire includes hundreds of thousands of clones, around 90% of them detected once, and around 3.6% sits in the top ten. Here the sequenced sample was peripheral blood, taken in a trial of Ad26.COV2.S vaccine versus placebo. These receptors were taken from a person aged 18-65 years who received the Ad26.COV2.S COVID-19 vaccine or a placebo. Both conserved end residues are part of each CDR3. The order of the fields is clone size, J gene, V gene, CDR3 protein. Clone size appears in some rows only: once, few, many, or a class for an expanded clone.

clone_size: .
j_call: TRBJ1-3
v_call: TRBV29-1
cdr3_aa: CSYMTTGNTIYF

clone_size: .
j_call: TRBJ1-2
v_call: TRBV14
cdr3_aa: CASSWDPYGYTF

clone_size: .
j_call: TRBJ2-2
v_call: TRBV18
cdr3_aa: CASSPTNGRGRTGELFF

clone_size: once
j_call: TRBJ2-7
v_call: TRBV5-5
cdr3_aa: CASSMGTGEQYF

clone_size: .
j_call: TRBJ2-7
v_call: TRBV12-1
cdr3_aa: CASSFARDRIHPTVYEQYF

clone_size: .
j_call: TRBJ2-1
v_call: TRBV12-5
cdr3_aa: CASGLASHNEQFF

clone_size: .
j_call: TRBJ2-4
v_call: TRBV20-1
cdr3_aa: CSAISANIQYF

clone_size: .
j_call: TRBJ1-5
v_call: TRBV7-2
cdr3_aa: CASSLGGQPQHF

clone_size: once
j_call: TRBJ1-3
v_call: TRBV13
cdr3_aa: CASSLGVSSGNTIYF

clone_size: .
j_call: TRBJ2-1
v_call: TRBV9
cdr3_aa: CASSGARAGSSYNEQFF

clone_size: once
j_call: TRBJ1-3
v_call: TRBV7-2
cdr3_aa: CASSLGSPSSGNTIYF

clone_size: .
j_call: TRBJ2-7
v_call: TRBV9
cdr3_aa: CASSVGGTAYEQYF

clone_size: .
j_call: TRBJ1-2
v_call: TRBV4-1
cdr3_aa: CASSQVWGGDGYTF

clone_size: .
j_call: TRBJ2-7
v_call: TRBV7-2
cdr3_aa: CASSRTSGDAYEQYF

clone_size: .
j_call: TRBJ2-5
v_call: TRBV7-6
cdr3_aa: CASRRQGGETQYF

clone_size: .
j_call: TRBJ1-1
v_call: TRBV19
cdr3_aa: CASSSGQGYTEAFF

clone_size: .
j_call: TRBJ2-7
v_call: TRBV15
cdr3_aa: CATSRNRDKAYEQYF

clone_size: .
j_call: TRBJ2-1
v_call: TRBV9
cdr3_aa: CASSVGGGNNNEQFF

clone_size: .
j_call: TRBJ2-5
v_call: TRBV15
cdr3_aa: CATSPPGGRGVQETQYF

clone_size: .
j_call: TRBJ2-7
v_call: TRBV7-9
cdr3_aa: CASSLSYEQYF

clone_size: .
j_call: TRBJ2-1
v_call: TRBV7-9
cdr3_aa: CASRARTAGEQFF

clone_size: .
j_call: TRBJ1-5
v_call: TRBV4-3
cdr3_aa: CASSQQRGDSLGFQPQHF

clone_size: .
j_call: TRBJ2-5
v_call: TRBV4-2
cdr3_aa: CASSQARGGARETQYF

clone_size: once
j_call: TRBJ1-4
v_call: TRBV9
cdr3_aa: CASSVGCLKVEEKLFF

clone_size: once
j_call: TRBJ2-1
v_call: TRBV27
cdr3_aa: CAIGGAPSYNEQFF

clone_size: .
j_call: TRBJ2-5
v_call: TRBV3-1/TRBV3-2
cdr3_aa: CASSQDYGTSGETQYF

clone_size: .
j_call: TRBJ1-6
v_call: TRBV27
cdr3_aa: CASSLGPGSPLHF

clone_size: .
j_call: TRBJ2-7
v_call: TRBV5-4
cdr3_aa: CASSPWLGYEQYF

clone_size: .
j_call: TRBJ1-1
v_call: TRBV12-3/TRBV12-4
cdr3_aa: CASSLLDNTEAFF

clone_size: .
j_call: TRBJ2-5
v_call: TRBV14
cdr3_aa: CASSQVRSLGETQYF

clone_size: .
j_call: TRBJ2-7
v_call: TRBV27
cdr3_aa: CASRPQVHYEQYF

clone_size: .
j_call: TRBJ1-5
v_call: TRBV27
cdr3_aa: CASSSQGNSNQPQHF

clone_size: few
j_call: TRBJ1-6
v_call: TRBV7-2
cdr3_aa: CASSLEGGSSPLHF

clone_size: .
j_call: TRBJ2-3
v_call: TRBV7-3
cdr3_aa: CASSGPSGASTDTQYF

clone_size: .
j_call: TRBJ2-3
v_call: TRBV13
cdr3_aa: CASSLGFGGIRDTQYF

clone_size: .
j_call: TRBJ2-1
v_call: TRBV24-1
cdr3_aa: CATSDPAGSSYNEQFF

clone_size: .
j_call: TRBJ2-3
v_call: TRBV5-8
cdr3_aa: CASSPSGFVPPRGDTQYF

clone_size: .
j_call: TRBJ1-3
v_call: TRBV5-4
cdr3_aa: CASSVTGGNTIYF

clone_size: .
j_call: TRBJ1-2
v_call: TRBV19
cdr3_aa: CASSILNVDYGYTF

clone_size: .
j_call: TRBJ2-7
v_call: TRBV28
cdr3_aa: CASSPRPPQGSDEQYF